These 21 T cell receptor beta chains were sequenced from one sample in a study of T cells in Graves' hyperthyroidism and ophthalmopathy. TCR beta CDR3 sequences were amplified from RNA transcripts. A set of HTBI primers served as the primers for a first-round RT-PCR of the TCR CDR3. TCRdb ran MiXCR on the multiplex PCR reads and lists one entry per CDR3 protein. There are 250,000 to 300,000 distinct CDR3 sequences in the sample; about 14% occur only once, and roughly 8.5% lies in the top ten. The sample consisted of blood. The receptors here all came from a woman in her 30s with Graves' hyperthyroidism that later progressed to Graves' ophthalmopathy.

This clonotype was found many times. V and J are TRBV3-1 and TRBJ1-5; D is unresolved. The germline V and J ends were trimmed by 0 bases and 6 bases, with 9 bases remaining between them. Germline CDR1 LGHDT, CDR2 YNNKEL (reference sequence). This CDR3 region has 14 residues. The chain's CDR3 is CASSQDRGSQPQHF. For the CDR3, the DNA is TGTGCCAGCAGCCAAGATCGAGGGAGTCAGCCCCAGCATTTT.

This clonotype was found many times. The chain employs TRBV20-1 and TRBJ2-1, with TRBD2 identical over 7 bases. This CDR3 contains 15 residues. CDR1 and CDR2 from the germline V gene are DFQATT and SNEGSKA (reference sequence). V trimming: 0 bases; J trimming: 3 bases; junction bases outside the gene matches: 5. The chain's CDR3 is CSARDLGLHYNEQFF. CDR3 nucleotides: TGCAGTGCTAGAGATTTGGGACTACACTACAATGAGCAGTTCTTC.

This clonotype was seen at least ten times. The V and J genes are TRBV7-2 and TRBJ2-3; 7 bases map to TRBD2. The ends lost 2 bases at V and 6 bases at J; junction bases unmatched: 5. In germline, CDR1 is SGHTA, CDR2 FQGNSA. This CDR3 region has 14 residues. This CDR3 reads CASSLIGRPDTQYF. Written as DNA, the CDR3 is TGTGCCAGCAGCTTAATCGGGAGGCCGGATACGCAGTATTTT.

V and J are TRBV4-1 and TRBJ2-3, with TRBD1 matching over 11 bases. This CDR3 is 14 amino acids long. V was clipped by 5 bases and J by 4 bases; unmatched bases: 2. Germline CDR1 MGHRA, CDR2 YSYEKL. In DNA, the CDR3 is TGCGCCAGCAGCAGGGGACAGGGGGCAGATACGCAGTATTTT. It encodes CASSRGQGADTQYF.

This clonotype was seen at least ten times. This chain links TRBV7-9 with TRBJ2-7; 7 bases fit TRBD1. Per the germline V gene, CDR1 is SEHNR and CDR2 is FQNEAQ (reference sequence). J gave up 5 bases and V 5 bases, and 6 bases lay outside the gene matches. The CDR3 has 13 amino acids. The CDR3 region has the DNA TGTGCCAGCAGCCTTGGGGGACAGAACGAGCAGTACTTC. Protein: CASSLGGQNEQYF.

This clonotype was seen ten or more times. The rearrangement uses TRBV12-3 or TRBV12-4 and TRBJ2-7, with 8 bases that match TRBD2. This CDR3 has 15 residues. With 2 bases clipped from V and 3 bases from J, the junction kept 6 bases outside the gene matches. The CDR3 spells CASSLKASGLYEQYF. CDR3 DNA sequence: TGTGCCAGCAGTTTAAAGGCTAGCGGGCTCTACGAGCAGTACTTC.

This clonotype showed up many times. The chain links TRBV6-1 to TRBJ2-1, with 8 bases identical to TRBD2. Germline assignment: CDR1 MNHNS and CDR2 SASEGT. V trimming: 6 bases; J trimming: 1 base; junction bases outside the gene matches: 8. The CDR3 length is 16 residues. The CDR3, as DNA: TGTGCCAGCAGAACCGGGGGGGGAGGGTCCTACAATGAGCAGTTCTTC. Translating gives CASRTGGGGSYNEQFF.

This clonotype was seen more than once but under ten times. With a much larger clone just one base away, this may be a read error. This chain's CDR3 is CASSPSRTVDTEAFF. DNA of the CDR3: TGTGCCAGCAGCCCATCCCGGACAGTAGACACTGAAGCTTTCTTT. The chain carries TRBV9 and TRBJ1-1, with D perhaps TRBD1 (6 bases). The CDR3 spans 15 residues. Germline CDR1 is SGDLS and CDR2 is YYNGEE. V was pared by 4 bases and J by 3 bases, with 16 bases between.

V gene TRBV28 combines with J gene TRBJ1-5; 7 bases are a match to TRBD1. CDR3 length: 15 amino acids. Germline values: CDR1 MDHEN, CDR2 SYDVKM. J lost 7 bases, V lost 7 bases, and 13 bases had no gene match. The CDR3 DNA sequence: TGTGCCAGCACCATGACAGGGTCAGAGGCCCAGCCCCAGCATTTT. Translating it yields CASTMTGSEAQPQHF.

The V and J genes are TRBV6-1 and TRBJ2-2; 9 bases match TRBD1. CDR1 and CDR2 (germline): MNHNS, SASEGT. V lost 6 bases, J lost 3 bases, and 11 bases stayed unmatched. The CDR3 has 17 amino acids. CDR3 in amino acids: CASSVEQGAGDTGELFF. Written as DNA, the CDR3 is TGTGCCAGCAGCGTAGAACAGGGGGCCGGTGACACCGGGGAGCTGTTTTTT.

The sample holds many counts of this clonotype. The V gene is TRBV2, the J gene TRBJ2-2, with 7 positions matching TRBD2. Germline trimming cut 11 bases from V and 1 base from J; bases unmatched to any gene: 4. CDR1 is SNHLY, CDR2 FYNNEI, per germline. The CDR3 is 13 amino acids. CDR3 residues: CAGKRENTGELFF. CDR3 DNA: TGTGCCGGAAAGCGGGAGAACACCGGGGAGCTGTTTTTT.

Many counts were recorded for this clonotype. The chain combines TRBV6-2 or TRBV6-3 with TRBJ2-7; D perhaps matches TRBD2 (6 bases). This CDR3 comprises 13 residues. CDR1 and CDR2 (germline): MNHEY, SVGEGT. V shed 7 bases and J shed 4 bases, with 14 bases lying between them. DNA for the CDR3: TGTGCCAGCAAGACTAGTCTCTCTTACGAGCAGTACTTC. Translated, it gives CASKTSLSYEQYF.

This clonotype was seen repeatedly, ten times or more. The V call is TRBV20-1, the J call TRBJ2-7; 12 bases map to TRBD1. This CDR3 region has 14 residues. CDR1 DFQATT and CDR2 SNEGSKA come from the germline V gene (reference sequence). V lost 5 bases, J lost 4 bases, and 6 bases stayed unmatched. CDR3 sequence reads: CSAVRGQGAYEQYF. CDR3 nucleotide sequence: TGCAGTGCTGTCCGGGGACAGGGGGCTTACGAGCAGTACTTC.

This clonotype occurred many times. V and J are TRBV6-2 or TRBV6-3 and TRBJ2-3, with D perhaps matching TRBD2 (5 bases). V lost 7 bases to trimming and J lost 2 bases, with 16 bases between them. The CDR3 consists of 15 residues. CDR1 and CDR2 (germline): MNHEY, SVGEGT. The CDR3 reads CASNQNGLSTDTQYF. In DNA, the CDR3 is TGTGCCAGCAACCAAAACGGACTTTCCACAGATACGCAGTATTTT.

The sample holds many counts of this clonotype. The genes are TRBV6-5 and TRBJ1-2; TRBD1 matches 10 bases. V was pared by 2 bases and J by 7 bases, with 10 bases of the junction left unmatched. CDR3 size: 16 residues. The V gene's germline CDR1 is MNHEY and CDR2 SVGAGI. The chain's CDR3 is CASSYTSTGGFGGYTF. The CDR3 bases are TGTGCCAGCAGTTACACGTCGACAGGGGGCTTTGGTGGCTACACCTTC.

This clonotype was seen many times. The chain couples TRBV12-3 or TRBV12-4 to TRBJ1-6; no clear D. Trimming took 6 bases from V and 7 from J, leaving 13 bases between them. This CDR3 is built from 14 residues. The CDR3 coding sequence is TGTGCCAGCAGCTCCACGGGAGGCAATTCACCCCTCCACTTT. Residues: CASSSTGGNSPLHF.

V and J are TRBV6-4 and TRBJ1-2; a possible D gene is TRBD1 (5 bases). The CDR3 extends over 14 amino acids. V was clipped by 7 bases and J by 4 bases, with 16 bases between them. Per germline, CDR1 MRHNA and CDR2 SNTAGT. CDR3 loop: CASTGTEKSYGYTF. The CDR3 region has the DNA TGTGCCAGCACTGGGACGGAGAAAAGCTATGGCTACACCTTC.

A remark on this clonotype: A read error may be the cause here, since a much bigger clone is one base away. The chain is built from TRBV7-8 and TRBJ2-3; perhaps TRBD1 as D (6 bases). The CDR3 is 16 amino acids. The V gene's germline CDR1 is SGHVS and CDR2 FQNEAQ. Trimming removed 5 bases from V and 4 bases from J, with 19 bases in between. This CDR3 is CASSPRTAAPPDTQYF. The CDR3 DNA follows: TGTGCCAGCAGCCCACGGACAGCCGCCCCTCCAGATACGCAGTATTTT. Together with reference TRBV7-8 and TRBJ2-3, the CDR3 gives the full variable domain: GAGVSQSPRYKVAKRGQDVALRCDPISGHVSLFWYQQALGQGPEFLTYFQNEAQLDKSGLPSDRFFAERPEGSVSTLKIQRTQQEDSAVYLCASSPRTAAPPDTQYFGPGTRLTVL.

This clonotype was seen a single time. V gene TRBV30 combines with J gene TRBJ1-5; the match to TRBD1 covers 8 bases. J was trimmed by 0 bases and V by 5 bases; bases with no gene match: 0. The CDR3 spans 13 residues. Germline V gene data show CDR1 as GTSNPN and CDR2 as SVGIG (reference sequence). DNA for the CDR3: TGTGCCTGGGGACAGGGTAGCAATCAGCCCCAGCATTTT. It specifies CAWGQGSNQPQHF.

This clonotype showed up many times. The chain combines TRBV18 with TRBJ2-7; D perhaps matches TRBD2 (7 bases). Per germline, CDR1 KGHSH and CDR2 LQKENI. Trimming took 1 base from V and 4 from J, leaving 14 bases between them. CDR3 length: 15 residues. CDR3 bases: TGTGCCAGCTCACCACGGGAGCGGGACATTTACGAGCAGTACTTC. Encoded protein: CASSPRERDIYEQYF.

This clonotype was recorded a few times. V gene TRBV7-9 combines with J gene TRBJ2-2; 9 bases map to TRBD2. After removal of 3 bases from V and 4 bases from J, the junction contained 9 bases not matched to a gene. The CDR3 is 17 amino acids. CDR1 and CDR2 from the germline V gene are SEHNR and FQNEAQ (reference sequence). CDR3 nucleotide sequence: TGTGCCAGCAGCTTTCCGGGCGGGAGGGCCAGCACCGGGGAGCTGTTTTTT. Protein product: CASSFPGGRASTGELFF.